These T cell receptor beta chains were read from a single sample in a study of T cell responses to AZD1222 COVID-19 vaccine. Sequencing was performed with immunoSEQ multiplex PCR; in TCRdb, only in-frame clones are kept and a portion is missing. The table includes about 200,000 clones, roughly nine tenths detected once. Sequencing used peripheral blood, obtained 28 days after the second dose of the MenACWY control vaccine. The receptors derive from an adult who received the MenACWY meningococcal vaccine as a control. The CDR3 runs from the conserved cysteine through the conserved F or W. The D gene is left open where the match is weak. Not all rows give a size; the values are once, few, many and, for expanded clones, a class.

j_call: TRBJ2-7; v_call: TRBV7-3; clone_size: -; d_call: TRBD1; cdr3_aa: CASSRGQGLSYEQYF; cdr3_nt: TGTGCCAGCAGCCGGGGACAGGGGCTCTCCTACGAGCAGTACTTC
j_call: TRBJ1-6; v_call: TRBV5-1; clone_size: -; d_call: -; cdr3_aa: CASSLVGGGHNSPLHF; cdr3_nt: TGCGCCAGCAGCTTGGTTGGAGGGGGACATAATTCACCCCTCCACTTT
j_call: TRBJ2-5; v_call: TRBV9; clone_size: once; d_call: TRBD2; cdr3_aa: CASSPSGTSEETQYF; cdr3_nt: TGTGCCAGCAGCCCTAGTGGGACTAGCGAGGAGACCCAGTACTTC
j_call: TRBJ2-7; v_call: TRBV5-4; clone_size: -; d_call: TRBD1; cdr3_aa: CASSLGQGAPYEQYF; cdr3_nt: TGTGCCAGCAGCTTGGGACAGGGGGCCCCCTACGAGCAGTACTTC
j_call: TRBJ1-1; v_call: TRBV29-1; clone_size: -; d_call: -; cdr3_aa: CSARDRSNTEAFF; cdr3_nt: TGCAGCGCCCGGGATAGATCGAACACTGAAGCTTTCTTT
j_call: TRBJ2-1; v_call: TRBV7-3; clone_size: -; d_call: TRBD2; cdr3_aa: CASSLLAGSYNEQFF; cdr3_nt: TGTGCCAGCAGCTTACTAGCGGGCTCCTACAATGAGCAGTTCTTC
j_call: TRBJ2-2; v_call: TRBV6-5; clone_size: -; d_call: -; cdr3_aa: CASSYWRENTGELFF; cdr3_nt: TGTGCCAGCAGTTACTGGCGGGAAAACACCGGGGAGCTGTTTTTT
j_call: TRBJ1-6; v_call: TRBV9; clone_size: -; d_call: -; cdr3_aa: CASSVALQGAVSPLHF; cdr3_nt: TGTGCCAGCAGCGTAGCTCTCCAAGGGGCAGTCTCACCCCTCCACTTT
j_call: TRBJ1-3; v_call: TRBV7-2; clone_size: -; d_call: TRBD1; cdr3_aa: CASSLTGEGNTIYF; cdr3_nt: TGTGCCAGCAGCTTAACAGGGGAAGGAAACACCATATATTTT
j_call: TRBJ1-3; v_call: TRBV9; clone_size: -; d_call: -; cdr3_aa: CASSVGPLSSGNTIYF; cdr3_nt: TGTGCCAGCAGCGTAGGCCCATTGAGCTCTGGAAACACCATATATTTT
j_call: TRBJ2-1; v_call: TRBV24-1; clone_size: -; d_call: -; cdr3_aa: CATSASSSYNEQFF; cdr3_nt: TGTGCCACCAGTGCATCGAGCTCCTACAATGAGCAGTTCTTC
j_call: TRBJ1-2; v_call: TRBV5-1; clone_size: -; d_call: -; cdr3_aa: CASSLAQGSIYGYTF; cdr3_nt: TGCGCCAGCAGCTTGGCCCAGGGCTCTATCTATGGCTACACCTTC
j_call: TRBJ1-5; v_call: TRBV19; clone_size: -; d_call: -; cdr3_aa: CASRSYRVGFGLGTWQPQHF; cdr3_nt: TGTGCCAGTAGGAGCTACAGGGTTGGTTTCGGTCTAGGTACTTGGCAGCCCCAGCATTTT
j_call: TRBJ1-5; v_call: TRBV5-5; clone_size: -; d_call: -; cdr3_aa: CASSVGPVRNQPQHF; cdr3_nt: TGTGCCAGCAGCGTAGGACCTGTACGGAATCAGCCCCAGCATTTT
j_call: TRBJ1-3; v_call: TRBV7-2; clone_size: -; d_call: -; cdr3_aa: CASRWASGNTIYF; cdr3_nt: TGTGCCAGTCGTTGGGCCTCTGGAAACACCATATATTTT
j_call: TRBJ2-7; v_call: TRBV2; clone_size: -; d_call: -; cdr3_aa: CASRGGYEGSEQYF; cdr3_nt: TGTGCCAGCAGAGGGGGGTATGAGGGGAGCGAGCAGTACTTC
j_call: TRBJ1-1; v_call: TRBV5-6; clone_size: -; d_call: -; cdr3_aa: CASSLMLKSSEAFF; cdr3_nt: TGTGCCAGCAGCTTAATGCTGAAGAGTTCTGAAGCTTTCTTT
j_call: TRBJ1-4; v_call: TRBV10-3; clone_size: -; d_call: -; cdr3_aa: CAISEDSVEKLFF; cdr3_nt: TGTGCCATCAGTGAGGACAGCGTCGAAAAACTGTTTTTT
j_call: TRBJ2-2; v_call: TRBV27; clone_size: -; d_call: TRBD2; cdr3_aa: CASSPDSGINTGELFF; cdr3_nt: TGTGCCAGCAGTCCAGATAGCGGGATTAACACCGGGGAGCTGTTTTTT
j_call: TRBJ2-3; v_call: TRBV9; clone_size: -; d_call: -; cdr3_aa: CASSANTDTQYF; cdr3_nt: TGTGCCAGCAGCGCAAACACAGATACGCAGTATTTT
j_call: TRBJ1-4; v_call: TRBV19; clone_size: -; d_call: TRBD1; cdr3_aa: CASSMGQGGEKLFF; cdr3_nt: TGTGCCAGTAGTATGGGGCAGGGGGGTGAAAAACTGTTTTTT
j_call: TRBJ2-2; v_call: TRBV9; clone_size: once; d_call: -; cdr3_aa: CASSVASRENTGELFF; cdr3_nt: TGTGCCAGCAGCGTAGCTTCCAGGGAGAACACCGGGGAGCTGTTTTTT
j_call: TRBJ2-3; v_call: TRBV11-3; clone_size: -; d_call: -; cdr3_aa: CASSFLGGAGTDTQYF; cdr3_nt: TGTGCCAGCAGCTTTTTGGGGGGAGCTGGCACAGATACGCAGTATTTT
j_call: TRBJ2-7; v_call: TRBV30; clone_size: -; d_call: -; cdr3_aa: CAWGGAGGFHEQYF; cdr3_nt: TGTGCCTGGGGGGGCGCCGGCGGTTTCCACGAGCAGTACTTC
j_call: TRBJ1-1; v_call: TRBV3-1/TRBV3-2; clone_size: -; d_call: -; cdr3_aa: CASSHRQEAFF; cdr3_nt: TGTGCCAGCAGCCATAGACAGGAAGCTTTCTTT
j_call: TRBJ2-3; v_call: TRBV15; clone_size: -; d_call: TRBD2; cdr3_aa: CATSRDRTRGTQYF; cdr3_nt: TGTGCCACCAGCAGAGACCGGACTAGGGGTACGCAGTATTTT
j_call: TRBJ2-5; v_call: TRBV19; clone_size: -; d_call: -; cdr3_aa: CASSIGRRPGETQYF; cdr3_nt: TGTGCCAGTAGTATTGGCCGGAGACCGGGGGAGACCCAGTACTTC
j_call: TRBJ1-1; v_call: TRBV7-9; clone_size: -; d_call: -; cdr3_aa: CASSLGSGRRITEAFF; cdr3_nt: TGTGCCAGCAGCTTAGGTTCCGGGCGTCGGATCACTGAAGCTTTCTTT
j_call: TRBJ1-4; v_call: TRBV10-3; clone_size: -; d_call: TRBD1; cdr3_aa: CASRDRDEKLFF; cdr3_nt: TGTGCCAGCCGGGACAGGGATGAAAAACTGTTTTTT
j_call: TRBJ1-2; v_call: TRBV3-1/TRBV3-2; clone_size: -; d_call: TRBD1; cdr3_aa: CASSQERDSYGYTF; cdr3_nt: TGTGCCAGCAGCCAAGAAAGGGACAGTTATGGCTACACCTTC
j_call: TRBJ1-2; v_call: TRBV7-9; clone_size: -; d_call: -; cdr3_aa: CASSNRDTVRSIGYTF; cdr3_nt: TGTGCCAGCAGCAACCGGGACACCGTTCGTTCTATCGGCTACACCTTC
j_call: TRBJ1-1; v_call: TRBV19; clone_size: -; d_call: TRBD1; cdr3_aa: CASSGWTGTKNTEAFF; cdr3_nt: TGTGCCAGTAGTGGATGGACAGGGACTAAGAACACTGAAGCTTTCTTT
j_call: TRBJ1-2; v_call: TRBV3-1/TRBV3-2; clone_size: -; d_call: -; cdr3_aa: CASSQVSYGYTF; cdr3_nt: TGTGCCAGCAGCCAAGTCAGCTATGGCTACACCTTC
j_call: TRBJ2-5; v_call: TRBV7-9; clone_size: -; d_call: -; cdr3_aa: CASSLSSGGKETQYF; cdr3_nt: TGTGCCAGCAGCTTAAGTAGTGGTGGAAAAGAGACCCAGTACTTC
j_call: TRBJ1-6; v_call: TRBV30; clone_size: -; d_call: -; cdr3_aa: CAWSVRPTGSNSPLHF; cdr3_nt: TGTGCCTGGAGTGTAAGGCCCACCGGGAGCAATTCACCCCTCCACTTT
j_call: TRBJ1-3; v_call: TRBV28; clone_size: -; d_call: -; cdr3_aa: CASRRTSSGNTIYF; cdr3_nt: TGTGCCAGCAGAAGAACGAGCTCTGGAAACACCATATATTTT
j_call: TRBJ1-2; v_call: TRBV29-1; clone_size: -; d_call: TRBD1; cdr3_aa: CSVYRGREDGYTF; cdr3_nt: TGCAGCGTATACAGGGGGCGAGAAGATGGCTACACCTTC
j_call: TRBJ2-1; v_call: TRBV5-8; clone_size: once; d_call: -; cdr3_aa: CASSKVPPAPGLNEQFF; cdr3_nt: TGTGCCAGCAGCAAAGTGCCACCGGCACCTGGACTCAATGAGCAGTTCTTC
j_call: TRBJ1-5; v_call: TRBV3-1/TRBV3-2; clone_size: -; d_call: TRBD1; cdr3_aa: CASSLGQGISRQPQHF; cdr3_nt: TGTGCCAGCAGCCTTGGACAGGGAATCTCCCGGCAGCCCCAGCATTTT
j_call: TRBJ2-2; v_call: TRBV6-5; clone_size: -; d_call: -; cdr3_aa: CASRKPGQNTGELFF; cdr3_nt: TGTGCCAGCAGGAAGCCGGGACAGAACACCGGGGAGCTGTTTTTT
j_call: TRBJ1-2; v_call: TRBV6-5; clone_size: once; d_call: -; cdr3_aa: CASSYSARTGGYTF; cdr3_nt: TGTGCCAGCAGTTACTCTGCCCGGACGGGTGGCTACACCTTC
j_call: TRBJ2-3; v_call: TRBV7-3; clone_size: -; d_call: -; cdr3_aa: CASSLGPGTTDTQYF; cdr3_nt: TGTGCCAGCAGCTTAGGCCCGGGGACCACAGATACGCAGTATTTT
j_call: TRBJ1-1; v_call: TRBV11-3; clone_size: once; d_call: -; cdr3_aa: CASSRAGQRVTEAFF; cdr3_nt: TGTGCCAGCAGCCGTGCGGGGCAAAGAGTCACTGAAGCTTTCTTT
j_call: TRBJ2-1; v_call: TRBV9; clone_size: -; d_call: -; cdr3_aa: CASSVPASSYNEQFF; cdr3_nt: TGTGCCAGCAGCGTTCCCGCTAGCAGCTACAATGAGCAGTTCTTC
j_call: TRBJ1-5; v_call: TRBV6-2/TRBV6-3; clone_size: -; d_call: TRBD1; cdr3_aa: CASSYKGDRVWSNQPQHF; cdr3_nt: TGTGCCAGCAGTTACAAGGGGGACAGGGTTTGGAGCAATCAGCCCCAGCATTTT
j_call: TRBJ1-2; v_call: TRBV10-1; clone_size: -; d_call: -; cdr3_aa: CASPRGDGLNYGYTF; cdr3_nt: TGCGCCAGCCCCAGGGGCGACGGATTGAACTATGGCTACACCTTC
j_call: TRBJ2-3; v_call: TRBV7-2; clone_size: -; d_call: TRBD2; cdr3_aa: CASSGTSGGHDTQYF; cdr3_nt: TGTGCCAGCAGCGGGACTAGCGGGGGTCACGATACGCAGTATTTT
j_call: TRBJ2-3; v_call: TRBV5-1; clone_size: -; d_call: TRBD2; cdr3_aa: CASSRGGAGEADTQYF; cdr3_nt: TGCGCCAGCAGCCGAGGAGGAGCGGGAGAGGCAGATACGCAGTATTTT
j_call: TRBJ1-1; v_call: TRBV5-5; clone_size: -; d_call: TRBD1; cdr3_aa: CASSRSGQGRTEAFF; cdr3_nt: TGTGCCAGCAGCCGATCGGGACAGGGTAGGACTGAAGCTTTCTTT
j_call: TRBJ2-3; v_call: TRBV5-1; clone_size: -; d_call: TRBD1; cdr3_aa: CASRPEGADTDTQYF; cdr3_nt: TGCGCCAGCAGACCAGAGGGGGCAGACACAGATACGCAGTATTTT
j_call: TRBJ2-6; v_call: TRBV28; clone_size: -; d_call: TRBD1; cdr3_aa: CASRVTGSAGANVLTF; cdr3_nt: TGTGCCAGCAGGGTGACAGGGTCGGCGGGGGCCAACGTCCTGACTTTC
j_call: TRBJ2-3; v_call: TRBV28; clone_size: -; d_call: TRBD2; cdr3_aa: CASSSYTSGSDTQYF; cdr3_nt: TGTGCCAGCAGTTCCTACACTAGCGGTTCAGATACGCAGTATTTT
j_call: TRBJ2-1; v_call: TRBV19; clone_size: -; d_call: TRBD2; cdr3_aa: CASSISASGHNEQFF; cdr3_nt: TGTGCCAGTAGTATCTCGGCTAGCGGTCACAATGAGCAGTTCTTC
j_call: TRBJ1-2; v_call: TRBV7-8; clone_size: -; d_call: -; cdr3_aa: CASSLGTGQVGGGYTF; cdr3_nt: TGTGCCAGCAGCTTAGGCACAGGGCAGGTTGGAGGTGGCTACACCTTC
j_call: TRBJ2-1; v_call: TRBV4-2; clone_size: -; d_call: -; cdr3_aa: CASSQDLLGSYNEQFF; cdr3_nt: TGTGCCAGCAGCCAAGATCTCCTTGGGTCCTACAATGAGCAGTTCTTC
j_call: TRBJ1-6; v_call: TRBV4-3; clone_size: -; d_call: TRBD1; cdr3_aa: CASSQRTGHNSPLHF; cdr3_nt: TGCGCCAGCAGCCAAAGGACAGGTCATAATTCACCCCTCCACTTT